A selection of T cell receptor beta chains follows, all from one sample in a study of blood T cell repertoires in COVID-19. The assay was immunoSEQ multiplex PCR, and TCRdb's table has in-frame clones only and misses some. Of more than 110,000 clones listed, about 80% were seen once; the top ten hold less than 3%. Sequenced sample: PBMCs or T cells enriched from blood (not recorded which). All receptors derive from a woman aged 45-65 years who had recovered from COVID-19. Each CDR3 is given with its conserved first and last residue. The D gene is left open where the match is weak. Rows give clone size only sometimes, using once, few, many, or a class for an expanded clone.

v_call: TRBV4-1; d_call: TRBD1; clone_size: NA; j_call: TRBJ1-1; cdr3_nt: TGCGCCAGCAGCCAGGGACAGGGGGCGAACACTGAAGCTTTCTTT; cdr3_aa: CASSQGQGANTEAFF
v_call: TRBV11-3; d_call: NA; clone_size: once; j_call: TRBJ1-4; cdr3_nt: TGTGCCAGCAGCCAGAACAGGGTATTTAGTGAAAAACTGTTTTTT; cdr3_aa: CASSQNRVFSEKLFF
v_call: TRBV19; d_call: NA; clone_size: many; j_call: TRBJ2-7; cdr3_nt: TGTGCCAGTAGTATCGGCGGAGTCAACGAGCAGTACTTC; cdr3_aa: CASSIGGVNEQYF
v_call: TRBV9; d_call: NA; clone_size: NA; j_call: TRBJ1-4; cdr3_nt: TGTGCCAGCAGCCCCCGGGGTTCAACTAATGAAAAACTGTTTTTT; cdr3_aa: CASSPRGSTNEKLFF
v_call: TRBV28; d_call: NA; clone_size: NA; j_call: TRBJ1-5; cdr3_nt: TGTGCCAGCAACCAGGGTGGGAATCAGCCCCAGCATTTT; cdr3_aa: CASNQGGNQPQHF
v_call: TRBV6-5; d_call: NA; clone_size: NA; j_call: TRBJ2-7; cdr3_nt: TGTGCCGCCGGGTCTTGGGAGCAGTACTTC; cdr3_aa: CAAGSWEQYF
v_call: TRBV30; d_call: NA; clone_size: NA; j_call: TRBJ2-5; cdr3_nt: TGTGCCTGGAGTAGAAGGGGCCGAGAGACCCAGTACTTC; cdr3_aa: CAWSRRGRETQYF
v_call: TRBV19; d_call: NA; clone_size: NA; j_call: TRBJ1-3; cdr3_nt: TGTGCCAGTAGTATGGAGAACACAGGGTGGAGAAACACCATATATTTT; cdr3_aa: CASSMENTGWRNTIYF
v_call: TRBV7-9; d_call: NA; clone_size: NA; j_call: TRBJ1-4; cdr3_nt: TGTGCCAGCAGCTTAGCAGGGGCGGAAAAACTGTTTTTT; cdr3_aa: CASSLAGAEKLFF
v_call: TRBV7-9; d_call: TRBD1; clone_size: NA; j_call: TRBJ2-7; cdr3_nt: TGTGCCAGCAGCTTAGAACAGGGGGCTCCCTACGAGCAGTACTTC; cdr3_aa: CASSLEQGAPYEQYF
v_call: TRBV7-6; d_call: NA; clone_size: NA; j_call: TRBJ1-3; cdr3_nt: TGTGCCAGCAGCTCCCAACCGAGGATGGGAAACACCATATATTTT; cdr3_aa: CASSSQPRMGNTIYF
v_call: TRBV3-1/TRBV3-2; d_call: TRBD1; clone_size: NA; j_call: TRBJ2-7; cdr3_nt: TGTGCCAGCAGCTCACGACAGGGGGCCAACGAGCAGTACTTC; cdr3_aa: CASSSRQGANEQYF
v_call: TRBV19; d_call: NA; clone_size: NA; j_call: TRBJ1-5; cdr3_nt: TGTGCCAGTAGTATTCGCACGGTTAGCAATCAGCCCCAGCATTTT; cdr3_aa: CASSIRTVSNQPQHF
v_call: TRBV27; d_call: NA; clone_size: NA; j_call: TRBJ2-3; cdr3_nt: TGTGCCAGCAGTTCCCACAGGGCCGAGGCAGATACGCAGTATTTT; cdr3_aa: CASSSHRAEADTQYF
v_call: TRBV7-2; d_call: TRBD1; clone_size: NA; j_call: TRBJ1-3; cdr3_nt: TGTGCCAGCAGCAGAGACAGGGTCTCTGGAAACACCATATATTTT; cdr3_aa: CASSRDRVSGNTIYF
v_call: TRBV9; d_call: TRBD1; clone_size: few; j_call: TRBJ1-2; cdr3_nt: TGTGCCAGCAGCGTCTATTCGACAGGGTCGGACTATGGCTACACCTTC; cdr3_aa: CASSVYSTGSDYGYTF
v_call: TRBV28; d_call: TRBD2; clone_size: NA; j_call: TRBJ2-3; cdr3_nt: TGTGCCAGCATTTCGGGCCCGGGACGCGGGAGGGCCACAGATACGCAGTATTTT; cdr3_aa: CASISGPGRGRATDTQYF
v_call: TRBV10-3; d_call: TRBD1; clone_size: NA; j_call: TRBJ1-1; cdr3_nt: TGTGCCATCAGCCTGGGACAGGGAGGGAACACTGAAGCTTTCTTT; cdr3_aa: CAISLGQGGNTEAFF
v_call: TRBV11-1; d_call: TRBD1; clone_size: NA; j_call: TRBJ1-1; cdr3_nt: TGTGCCAGCAGCCCGCGGACAGGTTCGATTGAAGCTTTCTTT; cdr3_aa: CASSPRTGSIEAFF
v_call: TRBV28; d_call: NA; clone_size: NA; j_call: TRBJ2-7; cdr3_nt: TGTGCCAGCAATATAGTCAGAGCGGGCGAGCAGTACTTC; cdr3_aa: CASNIVRAGEQYF
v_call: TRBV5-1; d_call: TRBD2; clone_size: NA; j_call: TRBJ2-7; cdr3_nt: TGCGCCAGCAGCTTGGTCTCTAGCGGATACGAGCAGTACTTC; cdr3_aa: CASSLVSSGYEQYF
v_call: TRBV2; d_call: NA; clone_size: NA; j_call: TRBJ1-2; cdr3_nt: TGTGCCAGCACTCGGGGGGGAGGCTACACCTTC; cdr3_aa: CASTRGGGYTF
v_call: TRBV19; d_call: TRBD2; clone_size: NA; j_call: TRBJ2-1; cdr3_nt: TGTGCCAGTAGTAACAGGGGGACTAGCGGGGGAAGCTCCTACAATGAGCAGTTCTTC; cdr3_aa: CASSNRGTSGGSSYNEQFF
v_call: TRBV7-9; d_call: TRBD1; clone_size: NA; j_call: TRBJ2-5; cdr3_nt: TGTGCCAGCAGCTTGGCAGGGGGCTCAGGAGAGACCCAGTACTTC; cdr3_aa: CASSLAGGSGETQYF
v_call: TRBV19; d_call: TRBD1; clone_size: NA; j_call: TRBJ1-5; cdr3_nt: TGTGCCAGTAGACTGGACAGGGATAGCAATCAGCCCCAGCATTTT; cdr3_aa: CASRLDRDSNQPQHF
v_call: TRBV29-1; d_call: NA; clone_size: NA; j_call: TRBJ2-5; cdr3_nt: TGCAGCGTTGGGGGACAAAGTAAAGAGACCCAGTACTTC; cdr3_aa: CSVGGQSKETQYF
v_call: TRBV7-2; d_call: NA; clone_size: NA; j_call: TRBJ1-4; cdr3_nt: TGTGCCAGCAGCTCAGGGACTGCAATTGAAAAACTGTTTTTT; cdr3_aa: CASSSGTAIEKLFF
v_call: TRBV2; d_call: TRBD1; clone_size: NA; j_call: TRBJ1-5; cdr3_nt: TGTGCCAGCAGTGGACAGGGGAATCAGCCCCAGCATTTT; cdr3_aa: CASSGQGNQPQHF
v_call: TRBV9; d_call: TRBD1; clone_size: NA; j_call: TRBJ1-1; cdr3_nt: TGTGCCAGCAGCGCCGCCGGGACAGGAAACACTGAAGCTTTCTTT; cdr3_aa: CASSAAGTGNTEAFF
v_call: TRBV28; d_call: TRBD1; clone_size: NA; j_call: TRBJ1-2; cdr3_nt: TGTGCCAGCAGTCCCGGGACAGCGAACTATGGCTACACCTTC; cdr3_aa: CASSPGTANYGYTF
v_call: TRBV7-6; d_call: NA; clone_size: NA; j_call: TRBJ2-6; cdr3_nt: TGTGCCAGCAGCTTAGACACCGCCTCTGGGGCCAACGTCCTGACTTTC; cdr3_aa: CASSLDTASGANVLTF
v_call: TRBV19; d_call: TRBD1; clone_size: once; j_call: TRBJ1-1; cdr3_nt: TGTGCCAGTACCTGGACAGGGGGCATGAACACTGAAGCTTTCTTT; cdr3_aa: CASTWTGGMNTEAFF